One TCR beta chain is described in this entry. Its antigen target is currently unknown. Base qualities are not provided; no much larger clone lies one nucleotide away. CDR1 is given as SGHVS and CDR2 as FNYEAQ, both from the germline V gene. The CDR3 measures 13 amino acids from cysteine to phenylalanine. Just CDR3 DNA is preserved here, 39 bases in frame from base 1. The germline ends are 5 bases apart after V is trimmed by 0 bases and J by 5 bases. Genomic DNA was extracted from sorted cells for sequencing of the TCRbeta CDR3 region. The immunoSEQ Assay was used for sequencing of TCRbeta CDR3 regions. TCRdb's version of the immuneACCESS table is confined to in-frame rearrangements and falls short of the full clone set. An unresolved V gene accounts for under half of the shortfall where checked; the remainder is of unknown origin. The sample table records around 20,000 clones; 84% of these occur just once. Roughly a quarter of the sample is in the top ten clones.

The trial excluded patients who had a history of autoimmune disease or who were on systemic immunosuppression. Peripheral blood for TCR sequencing was collected from all dose cohorts at baseline, on cycle 4 day 1, and on cycle 7 day 1. The samples were drawn from a first-in-human, open-label, multicenter phase I dose-escalation trial of ivuxolimab. Adults with locally advanced or metastatic melanoma, renal cell, hepatocellular, or head and neck squamous cell carcinoma were enrolled in the trial. Before TCR sequencing, CD4+ and CD8+ T cells were separately sorted from peripheral blood. This sample was included in a study of OX40 agonist ivuxolimab in advanced cancers. About the full investigation: The costimulatory receptor OX40 (CD134) was targeted by ivuxolimab, a fully human IgG2 agonistic monoclonal antibody. Partial responses were achieved by three dose-escalation patients, of whom one had hepatocellular carcinoma and two had cutaneous melanoma. Intravenous ivuxolimab was administered to patients every 2 weeks at six dose levels: 0.01, 0.1, 0.3, 1.5, 3 and 10 mg/kg. Of the roughly 53 patients in dose escalation, around 19 had hepatocellular carcinoma, some 15 had melanoma, 9 had renal cell carcinoma and 9 had head and neck cancer. Prior anti-PD-1, anti-PD-L1 or anti-CTLA-4 therapy was permitted, and 40% to 50% of dose-escalation patients had received checkpoint inhibitors. The paper covers the monotherapy dose-escalation part of the phase I ivuxolimab trial, which included N ≈ 50 patients. Peripheral TCRbeta sequencing aimed to test whether ivuxolimab altered TCR sequence diversity and caused clonal T-cell expansion. In the dose-escalation cohort, more than 75% of patients were male, and the mean age was around 60 years, with a range of about 23 to 85.

Here is what the overall study found, with its caveats: In partial responders in the 0.1-3.0 mg/kg groups, normalized peripheral clonal expansion was found to be among the lowest, especially among CD8+ T cells. Low levels of normalized T-cell clonal expansion were also seen in some nonresponding patients. After ivuxolimab, CD8+ T cells had more expanded clones than CD4+ T cells on average. At doses of 0.1 to 3.0 mg/kg, clonal expansion of both CD4+ and CD8+ T cells in blood was seen between baseline and week 6. Antigen specificity was not determined for the clonally expanded peripheral T cells.

The clonotype comes from an adult with an advanced solid tumor such as melanoma, head and neck, liver or kidney cancer. The sample was CD4+ or CD8+ T cells sorted from blood, taken in a trial of the OX40 agonist ivuxolimab. Recombination linked TRBV7-6 to TRBJ1-5, with no D gene named confidently. The CDR3 region: CASSLARYQPQHF. At the DNA level, the sequence is TGTGCCAGCAGCTTAGCGCGGTATCAGCCCCAGCATTTT.